Presented here are 14 T cell receptor beta chains from one specimen sequenced in a study of blood T cells in healthy people across ages (dated by TCRdb to the mid-2010s). Receptors were amplified or captured by 5' RACE. The run used an Illumina HiSeq 2500. A second PCR of roughly 6 to 11 cycles was run with a J-beta primer mix and a sample-barcoded 5' primer. Using fastp at Q25 and MiXCR, TCRdb reprocessed the public reads and kept productive beta chains. Rows matching on CDR3 protein sequence are summarized as one entry with the most common DNA and genes. For this sample the table gives hundreds of thousands of distinct CDR3 sequences, of which 35% to 60% were detected only once. The ten largest clones take up approximately 18% of the sample. Source material: blood. These receptors were collected from a man older than 75 in good health.

Worth noting for this clonotype: The junction differs from germline at one of its ends, possibly a read error. CDR3 loop: CASGQGLEDYNEQFF. In nucleotides, the CDR3 is TGTGCCAGCGGCCAGGGACTAGAGGATTACAATGAGCAGTTCTTC. The chain employs TRBV4-2 and TRBJ2-1, with TRBD2 identical over 8 bases. The CDR3 has 15 amino acids. Germline V lookup: CDR1 LGHNA, CDR2 YNFKEQ.

This clonotype was seen at least ten times. The chain joins TRBV28 to TRBJ2-7, with TRBD1 as a possible D gene (6 bases). The CDR3 contains 14 residues. The V gene lost 2 bases and the J gene lost 3 bases, with 11 bases spanning the gap. Germline V gene lookup returns CDR1 MDHEN and CDR2 SYDVKM. The CDR3 DNA sequence: TGTGCCAGCAGTTTAGGTGGGGACATCTACGAGCAGTACTTC. Its protein product is CASSLGGDIYEQYF.

The V call is TRBV7-3, the J call TRBJ1-6; unclear D gene. The CDR3 is 22 amino acids. Germline V gene sequence: CDR1 SGHTA, CDR2 FQGTGA. Deletions cut 1 base from V and 8 bases from J, with 33 bases between. Here the CDR3 DNA reads TGTGCCAGCAGCTTAAGGCGGGTGACTCCGACCCCCTCTTGGAAAGGAGATTCACCCCTCCACTTT. This sequence encodes CASSLRRVTPTPSWKGDSPLHF.

This clonotype turned up a few times. The rearrangement joins TRBV27 to TRBJ1-1, with D perhaps TRBD1 (6 bases). The germline V gene has CDR1 MNHEY and CDR2 SMNVEV (reference sequence). The CDR3 loop spans 14 amino acids. Trimming stripped 5 bases from V and 5 bases from J, with 15 bases between. In nucleotides, the CDR3 is TGTGCCAGCAGTCCCTACTCAGGGGTGACTGAAGCTTTCTTT. As protein: CASSPYSGVTEAFF.

V usage is TRBV28 and J usage is TRBJ2-5; 13 bases agree with TRBD2. CDR1 and CDR2 (germline): MDHEN, SYDVKM. V shed 5 bases and J 11 bases; nucleotides not matched to a gene: 11. The CDR3 length is 15 residues. The CDR3 region is CASSTRTSGSGEQYF. In DNA form, the CDR3 reads TGTGCCAGCAGTACCCGGACTAGCGGGAGCGGTGAGCAGTACTTC.

With regard to this clonotype: The germline gene is not matched at one end of the junction; a read error may be the cause. J is TRBJ2-1 and V is TRBV6-2 or TRBV6-3, with 7 bases matching TRBD2. CDR1 MNHEY and CDR2 SVGEGT come from the germline V gene. The CDR3 contains 17 residues. The CDR3 DNA reads TGTGCCAGCAGTTCCCAAAGTTTTAGCGGGCTTCTCAATGAGCGGTTCTTC. It is translated as CASSSQSFSGLLNERFF.

In regard to this clonotype: The junction shows a germline mismatch at one end, possibly a read error. This chain connects TRBV4-3 to TRBJ1-6, with D perhaps matching TRBD1 (6 bases). The CDR3 loop spans 16 amino acids. CDR1 and CDR2 (germline): LGHNA, YSLEER. The CDR3 reads CASSQDSQGSGSPPHF. The CDR3, as DNA: TGCGCCAGCAGCCAAGATTCTCAGGGGTCGGGTTCACCCCCCCACTTT.

V and J are TRBV20-1 and TRBJ2-3; TRBD2 is a possible D gene (5 bases). Germline CDR1 and CDR2: DFQATT and SNEGSKA (reference sequence). CDR3 length equals 13 residues. V was clipped by 6 bases and J by 3 bases, with 13 bases between them. The DNA for the CDR3 is TGCAGTGCCAGGATCGGGGAGACAGATACGCAGTATTTT. Its translation: CSARIGETDTQYF.

This clonotype has a count of ten or more. V is TRBV3-1 and J is TRBJ2-5; D possibly uses TRBD1 or TRBD2 (5 bases each). Germline V gene lookup returns CDR1 LGHDT and CDR2 YNNKEL (reference sequence). V was cut by 2 bases and J by 1 base, with 11 bases left in between. The CDR3 is made up of 15 amino acids. This CDR3 reads CASSQRDLSQETQYF. Here the CDR3 DNA reads TGTGCCAGCAGCCAAAGGGACCTGTCCCAAGAGACCCAGTACTTC.

This clonotype has more than one count but fewer than ten. The chain has TRBV4-1 and TRBJ2-3; TRBD2 aligns across 7 bases. The junction had 9 bases not matched to a gene; V was cut back by 0 bases and J by 6 bases. The germline CDR1 and CDR2 sequences are MGHRA and YSYEKL. The CDR3 extends over 16 amino acids. CDR3 in amino acids: CASSQDYGDYVDTQYF. For the CDR3, the DNA is TGCGCCAGCAGCCAAGATTATGGGGACTATGTCGATACGCAGTATTTT.

The V call is TRBV28, the J call TRBJ2-5, with 7 bases fitting TRBD2. The CDR3 runs 15 residues. From germline, CDR1 is MDHEN and CDR2 SYDVKM. V shed 3 bases and J 11 bases; nucleotides not matched to a gene: 15. CDR3 bases: TGTGCCAGCAGTTTGGAGGGACTACCGATTGATGAGCAGTACTTC. Residues: CASSLEGLPIDEQYF.

Concerning this clonotype itself: This may be a read error, as it is one base from a much larger clone. The CDR3: CASSVAVLYSPLHF. The CDR3 coding sequence is TGTGCCAGCAGCGTAGCGGTACTTTATTCACCCCTCCACTTT. The J gene is TRBJ1-6, the V gene TRBV7-9; D remains unclear. The V gene's germline CDR1 is SEHNR and CDR2 FQNEAQ (reference sequence). This CDR3 contains 14 residues.

In this sample, this clonotype turned up many times. This rearrangement joins TRBV24-1 to TRBJ2-5, with TRBD2 identical over 7 bases. The CDR3 sequence is 14 residues long. V gave up 9 bases and J gave up 4 bases; unmatched junction bases: 10. CDR1 KGHDR and CDR2 SFDVKD come from the germline V gene. DNA for the CDR3: TGTGCCACCCAATCTTGGGGGGGGTTAGAGACCCAGTACTTC. This encodes CATQSWGGLETQYF.

A few counts support this clonotype. CDR3 sequence reads: CASSGLAGVDEQFF. DNA for the CDR3: TGTGCCAGCAGCGGACTAGCGGGAGTAGATGAGCAGTTCTTC. V and J are TRBV7-2 and TRBJ2-1; TRBD2 aligns across 13 bases. This CDR3 has 14 amino acids. The junction had 3 bases not matched to a gene; V was cut back by 5 bases and J by 8 bases. Germline V gene data show CDR1 as SGHTA and CDR2 as FQGNSA.